This T cell receptor (beta chain) comes out of a study of T cells after yellow fever vaccination. One entry per CDR3 protein, called by TCRdb with MiXCR from the 5' RACE reads. Here the sample spans under 55,000 distinct CDR3 sequences, 6.8% being singletons. Findings and limits, study-wide: Detected again after the booster were most primary-vaccination clones, at 95% to 98% CD4 and 88% CD8. CD4 and CD8 compartments shared a small share of clonotypes, likely from convergent recombination. Repertoires obtained by FACS sorting could include abundant clonotypes that entered as contaminants from the bulk population.

In this sample, this clonotype turned up a few times. The CDR3 length is 14 residues. J gave up 4 bases and V 6 bases, and 9 bases lay outside the gene matches. Looked up from germline, CDR1 is DFQATT and CDR2 is SNEGSKA (reference sequence). Sequenced material: CD8+ T cells not binding an NS4B(214-222) dextramer, sorted from PBMCs, taken 45 days after the yellow fever booster vaccination. The TCR originated in a man in his thirties or forties who received the YFV17D yellow fever vaccine. The chain carries TRBV20-1 and TRBJ2-1, with 7 bases lining up with TRBD2. The CDR3 region has the DNA TGCAGTGCCCAACCGCGGGAGACTTACAATGAGCAGTTCTTC. Residues: CSAQPRETYNEQFF.